Detailed here is one TCR beta chain. These data originate in a study of blood T cell repertoires in COVID-19. Study-level background: Sources were T cells, B-cell-depleted T cells, or PBMCs; the material itself was cDNA or gDNA.

Under the authors' procedure: Reference gene primers were amplified, and this amplification served to estimate nucleated cell counts. Profiled with immunoSEQ multiplex PCR; TCRdb holds only in-frame clones, not every one. That table supplies the V and J calls and clone size; D and trimming were determined from the DNA. The profile shows 200,000 to 250,000 clones, about 81% of them singletons. Followed longitudinally, the Seattle patients had been enrolled during active infection. Sequencing was done on a sample of peripheral blood. This receptor was identified in an older woman with COVID-19, enrolled during active disease.

The CDR3 region is CASSFVDRGNSPLHF. CDR3 nucleotide sequence: TGTGCCAGCAGTTTTGTTGACAGGGGAAATTCACCCCTCCACTTT. The rearrangement links TRBV28 to TRBJ1-6; 8 bases are shared with TRBD1. The CDR3 runs 15 residues. The junction had 5 bases not matched to a gene; V was cut back by 3 bases and J by 7 bases. The germline V gene has CDR1 MDHEN and CDR2 SYDVKM.